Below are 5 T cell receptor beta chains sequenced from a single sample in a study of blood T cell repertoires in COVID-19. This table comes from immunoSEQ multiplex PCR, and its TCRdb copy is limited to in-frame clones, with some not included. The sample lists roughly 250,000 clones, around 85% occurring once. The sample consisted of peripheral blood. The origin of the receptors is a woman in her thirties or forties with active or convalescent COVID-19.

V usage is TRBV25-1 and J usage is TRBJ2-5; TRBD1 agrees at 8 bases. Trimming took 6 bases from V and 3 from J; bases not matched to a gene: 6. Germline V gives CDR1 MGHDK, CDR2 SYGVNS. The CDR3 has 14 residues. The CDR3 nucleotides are TGTGCCAGCAGCACGACGACAGGGGAAGAGACCCAGTACTTC. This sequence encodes CASSTTTGEETQYF.

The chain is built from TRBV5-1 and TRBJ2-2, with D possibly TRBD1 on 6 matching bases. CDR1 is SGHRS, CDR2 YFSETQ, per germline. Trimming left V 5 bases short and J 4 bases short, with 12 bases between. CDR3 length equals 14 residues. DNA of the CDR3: TGCGCCAGCAGGCTACAGGGCGGCACCGGGGAGCTGTTTTTT. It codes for CASRLQGGTGELFF.

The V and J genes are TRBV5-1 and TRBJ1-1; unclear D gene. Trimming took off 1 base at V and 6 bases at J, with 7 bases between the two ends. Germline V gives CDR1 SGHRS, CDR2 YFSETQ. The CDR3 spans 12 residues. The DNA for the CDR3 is TGCGCCAGCAGCTTGCCCGGGGCTGAAGCTTTCTTT. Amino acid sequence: CASSLPGAEAFF.

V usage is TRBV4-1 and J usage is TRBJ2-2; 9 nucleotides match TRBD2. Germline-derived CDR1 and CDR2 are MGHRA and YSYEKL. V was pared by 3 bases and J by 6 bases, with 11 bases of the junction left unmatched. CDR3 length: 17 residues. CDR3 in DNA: TGCGCCAGCAGCCAGGGATATAGCGGGGGTAGGGCCGGGGAGCTGTTTTTT. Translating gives CASSQGYSGGRAGELFF.

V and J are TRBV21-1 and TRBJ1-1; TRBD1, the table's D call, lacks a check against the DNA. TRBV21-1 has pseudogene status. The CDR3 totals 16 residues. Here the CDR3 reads CASSALGTRHHTEAFF. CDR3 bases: TGTGCCAGCAGCGCTTTGGGGACAAGACATCACACTGAAGCTTTCTTT.